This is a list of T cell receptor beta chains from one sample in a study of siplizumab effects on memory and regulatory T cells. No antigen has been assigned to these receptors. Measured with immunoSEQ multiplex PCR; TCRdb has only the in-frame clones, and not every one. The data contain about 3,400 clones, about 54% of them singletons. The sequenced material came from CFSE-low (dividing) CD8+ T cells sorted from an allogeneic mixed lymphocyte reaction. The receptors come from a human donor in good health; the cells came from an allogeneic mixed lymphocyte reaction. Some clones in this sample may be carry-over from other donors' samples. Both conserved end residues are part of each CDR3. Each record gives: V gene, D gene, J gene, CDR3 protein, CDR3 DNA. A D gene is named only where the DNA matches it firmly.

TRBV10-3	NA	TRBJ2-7	CASSIQGFYEQYF	TGTGCCAGCAGTATTCAGGGTTTCTACGAGCAGTACTTC
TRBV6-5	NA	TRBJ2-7	CASSYSSWGKSYEQYF	TGTGCCAGCAGTTACTCTAGTTGGGGAAAATCCTACGAGCAGTACTTC
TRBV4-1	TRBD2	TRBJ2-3	CASSQVSGRASDTQYF	TGCGCCAGCAGCCAAGTCAGCGGGAGGGCCTCAGATACGCAGTATTTT
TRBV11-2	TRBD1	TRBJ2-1	CASSLGTGGYNEQFF	TGTGCCAGCAGCTTAGGGACAGGGGGGTACAATGAGCAGTTCTTC
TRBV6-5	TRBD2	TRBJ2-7	CASSSASGGGEQYF	TGTGCCAGCAGTTCGGCTAGCGGAGGTGGGGAGCAGTACTTC
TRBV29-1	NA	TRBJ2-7	CSVAGYGSYEQYF	TGCAGCGTCGCCGGCTACGGGTCCTACGAGCAGTACTTC
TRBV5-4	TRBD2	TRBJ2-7	CASSLGGSSEQYF	TGTGCCAGCAGCCTCGGGGGGTCATCAGAGCAGTACTTC
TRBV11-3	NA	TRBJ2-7	CASSLVWGPTYEQYF	TGTGCCAGCAGCTTAGTCTGGGGCCCAACCTACGAGCAGTACTTC
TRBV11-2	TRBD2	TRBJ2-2	CASSSGTSGAANTGELFF	TGTGCCAGCAGCTCTGGGACTAGCGGGGCTGCGAACACCGGGGAGCTGTTTTTT
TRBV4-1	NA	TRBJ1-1	CASSQATGNTEAFF	TGCGCCAGCAGCCAAGCGACAGGGAACACTGAAGCTTTCTTT
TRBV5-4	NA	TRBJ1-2	CASSLGPFEGDGYTF	TGTGCCAGCAGCTTGGGCCCCTTCGAGGGTGATGGCTACACCTTC
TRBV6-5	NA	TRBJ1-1	CASRPGQANTEAFF	TGTGCCAGCAGACCGGGACAAGCGAACACTGAAGCTTTCTTT
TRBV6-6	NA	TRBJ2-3	CASSIASTDTQYF	TGTGCCAGCAGCATCGCTAGCACAGATACGCAGTATTTT
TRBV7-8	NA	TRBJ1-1	CASSFGLPNTEAFF	TGTGCCAGCAGCTTCGGTCTTCCGAACACTGAAGCTTTCTTT
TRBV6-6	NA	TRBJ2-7	CASSYPADSYEQYF	TGTGCCAGCAGTTACCCGGCCGACTCCTACGAGCAGTACTTC
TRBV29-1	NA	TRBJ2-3	CSAIGGSTDTQYF	TGCAGCGCCATAGGGGGGAGCACAGATACGCAGTATTTT
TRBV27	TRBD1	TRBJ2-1	CASSFLSGQGAREQFF	TGTGCCAGCAGTTTTTTGTCAGGGCAGGGGGCGCGTGAGCAGTTCTTC